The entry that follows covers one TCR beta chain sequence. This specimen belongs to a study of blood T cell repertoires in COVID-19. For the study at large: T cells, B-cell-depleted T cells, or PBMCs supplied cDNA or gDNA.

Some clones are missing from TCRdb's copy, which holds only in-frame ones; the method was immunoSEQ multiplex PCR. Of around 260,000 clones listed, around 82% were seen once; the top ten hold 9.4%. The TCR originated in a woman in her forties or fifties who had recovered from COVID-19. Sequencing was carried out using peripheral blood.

The CDR3 bases are TGTGCCAGCAGTAGAACAGTCCCCTCTAATTCACCCCTCCACTTT. Translation: CASSRTVPSNSPLHF. The V gene is TRBV6-5, the J gene TRBJ1-6; D gene uncertain. The CDR3 contains 15 residues. Germline V gene sequence: CDR1 MNHEY, CDR2 SVGAGI. V was trimmed by 5 bases and J by 6 bases, leaving 14 bases between them.